The 14 T cell receptor beta chains below were found in one sample sequenced in a study of immune evolution from preneoplasia to lung adenocarcinoma. Here immunoSEQ multiplex PCR was the method, and the copy in TCRdb shows in-frame clones only, minus some. Of around 4,600 clones detected, 77% appear once; the ten largest clones hold roughly 9%. Specimen: FFPE minimally invasive lung adenocarcinoma tissue. These receptors all stem from a person aged 60-80 years with lung adenocarcinoma.

CDR3 loop: CASSLEGGTSVETQYF. In DNA form, the CDR3 reads TGTGCCAGCAGCTTAGAGGGGGGGACGTCGGTAGAGACCCAGTACTTC. The rearrangement joins TRBV7-8 to TRBJ2-5; TRBD2 might be the D (7 bases). V gave up 1 base and J gave up 4 bases, with 16 bases separating them. The CDR3 sequence is 16 residues long. CDR1 and CDR2 (germline): SGHVS, FQNEAQ.

The chain recombines TRBV14 with TRBJ1-2, with D possibly TRBD1 on 5 matching bases. CDR1 and CDR2 (germline): SGHDN, FVKESK. This CDR3 is built from 14 residues. The V end was cut by 4 bases, the J end by 5 bases, with 14 bases between. As DNA, the CDR3 is TGTGCCAGCAGCCGCAGGGCGTCGGTGTATGGCTACACCTTC. Encoded protein: CASSRRASVYGYTF.

V usage is TRBV11-2 and J usage is TRBJ2-7, with a weak D call TRBD2 (5 bases). Trimming shortened V by 1 base and J by 2 bases, and 18 bases separated the two germline ends. The germline CDR1 and CDR2 sequences are SGHAT and FQNNGV. This CDR3 spans 17 amino acids. CDR3 amino acids: CASSLVVGEWPPYEQYF. The CDR3, as DNA: TGTGCCAGCAGCTTAGTAGTGGGAGAATGGCCCCCCTACGAGCAGTACTTC.

This chain connects TRBV7-2 to TRBJ2-3; no clear D gene. CDR3 length: 15 amino acids. From germline, CDR1 is SGHTA and CDR2 FQGNSA. V dropped 2 bases and J dropped 3 bases, with 12 bases sitting between them. The CDR3 is CASSLFQRPTDTQYF. CDR3 in DNA: TGTGCCAGCAGCTTATTTCAAAGACCGACAGATACGCAGTATTTT.

This chain links TRBV11-3 with TRBJ2-1; no reliable D call. CDR1 and CDR2 (germline): SGHNT, YENEEA. The CDR3 loop spans 14 amino acids. Deletions cut 3 bases from V and 10 bases from J, with 16 bases between. This chain's CDR3 is CASSLKQPPWEQFF. In DNA, the CDR3 is TGTGCCAGCAGCTTGAAACAACCCCCATGGGAGCAGTTCTTC.

This chain uses TRBV11-2 with TRBJ1-5; no reliable D call. Germline loops: CDR1 SGHAT, CDR2 FQNNGV. V lost 2 bases and J lost 1, with 18 bases in between. There are 18 residues in the CDR3. The CDR3 loop is CASSLYAGTIKSNQPQHF. For the CDR3, the DNA is TGTGCCAGCAGCTTATATGCAGGAACCATCAAGAGCAATCAGCCCCAGCATTTT.

This clone turned up a few times. The chain links TRBV29-1 to TRBJ2-5; 8 bases map to TRBD2. CDR3 length: 15 amino acids. The germline V gene encodes CDR1 SQVTM and CDR2 ANQGSEA. V shed 5 bases, J shed 2 bases, and the junction held 10 bases outside the gene matches. The CDR3: CSVWGRSGGQETQYF. Written as DNA, the CDR3 is TGCAGCGTTTGGGGTAGGAGCGGGGGACAAGAGACCCAGTACTTC.

This sequence joins TRBV5-8 and TRBJ2-5, with 9 bases identical to TRBD1. The length of the CDR3 is 15 residues. Trimming at V came to 0 bases and at J to 4 bases, leaving 4 bases not matched to a gene. Germline V CDR1 and CDR2: SGHTS, YDEGEE. Here the CDR3 reads CASSLGGQGGETQYF. CDR3 nucleotide sequence: TGTGCCAGCAGCTTGGGGGGACAGGGAGGAGAGACCCAGTACTTC.

The chain uses TRBV6-1 and TRBJ1-1; D remains unclear. Germline CDR1 MNHNS, CDR2 SASEGT. V shed 8 bases and J shed 4 bases, with 11 bases lying between them. This CDR3 has 12 residues. CDR3 residues: CASSTGITEAFF. CDR3 coding DNA: TGTGCCAGCTCGACGGGCATCACTGAAGCTTTCTTT.

J is TRBJ2-3 and V is TRBV5-1; D ambiguous. This CDR3 region has 13 residues. Deletions cut 3 bases from V and 2 bases from J, with 7 bases between. Germline V gene data show CDR1 as SGHRS and CDR2 as YFSETQ. CDR3 bases: TGCGCCAGCAGCTCCACTTACACAGATACGCAGTATTTT. Its protein product is CASSSTYTDTQYF.

The CDR3 sequence: CASSLQTTGELFF. CDR3 bases: TGTGCCAGCAGCTTACAGACCACCGGGGAGCTGTTTTTT. This chain links TRBV7-6 with TRBJ2-2, with D hard to call. CDR3 length equals 13 residues. Looked up from germline, CDR1 is SGHVS and CDR2 is FNYEAQ. The V and J ends lost 2 bases and 4 bases respectively, with 5 bases between them.

The chain couples TRBV5-6 to TRBJ1-1; D might be TRBD1 (5 bases). Germline V CDR1 and CDR2: SGHDT, YYEEEE. CDR3 length: 15 residues. V was clipped by 4 bases and J by 1 base, with 14 bases between them. CDR3 protein: CASSPTPTGNTEAFF. In DNA form, the CDR3 reads TGTGCCAGCAGCCCAACGCCTACAGGGAACACTGAAGCTTTCTTT.

The chain has TRBV5-3 and TRBJ2-7; possibly TRBD1 for D (6 bases). TRBV5-3 is an open reading frame whose function is uncertain. V lost 0 bases to trimming and J lost 5 bases, with 15 bases between them. This CDR3 contains 15 residues. The CDR3 region is CARSLVGYRDHEQYF. The CDR3 DNA is TGTGCCAGAAGCTTGGTGGGGTACAGGGACCACGAGCAGTACTTC.

The V and J genes are TRBV14 and TRBJ1-2, with D tentatively TRBD1 (5 bases). Germline V lookup: CDR1 SGHDN, CDR2 FVKESK. The CDR3 covers 12 residues. The V end lost 0 bases, the J end lost 7 bases, and 6 bases lay between the germline ends. The CDR3, as DNA: TGTGCCAGCAGCCAAGACGGGGCTGGCTACACCTTC. This encodes CASSQDGAGYTF.